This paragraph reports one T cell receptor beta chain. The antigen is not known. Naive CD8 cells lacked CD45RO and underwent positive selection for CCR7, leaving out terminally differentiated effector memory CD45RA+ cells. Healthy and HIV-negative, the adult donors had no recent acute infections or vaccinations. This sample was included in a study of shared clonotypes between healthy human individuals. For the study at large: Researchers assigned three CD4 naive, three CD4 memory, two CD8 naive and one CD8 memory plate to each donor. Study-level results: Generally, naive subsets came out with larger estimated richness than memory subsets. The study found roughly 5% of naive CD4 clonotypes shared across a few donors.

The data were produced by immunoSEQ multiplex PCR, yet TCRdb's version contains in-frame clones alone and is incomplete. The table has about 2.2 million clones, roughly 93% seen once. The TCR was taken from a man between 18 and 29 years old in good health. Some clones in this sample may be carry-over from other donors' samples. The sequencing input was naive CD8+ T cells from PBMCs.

DNA for the CDR3: TGTGCCAGTAGGGGGGACAGGTACAATGAGCAGTTCTTC. Translation: CASRGDRYNEQFF. This chain joins TRBV19 and TRBJ2-1, with 8 bases matching TRBD1. The CDR3 totals 13 residues. Trimming at V came to 6 bases and at J to 4 bases, leaving 2 bases not matched to a gene. Germline V gene data show CDR1 as LNHDA and CDR2 as SQIVND (reference sequence).